The rows below give T cell receptor beta chains drawn from one sample of a study of blood T cell repertoires in COVID-19. The assay was immunoSEQ multiplex PCR, and TCRdb's table has in-frame clones only and misses some. This sample has 170,000 or so clones, with approximately 88% found just once. The sample was peripheral blood. All receptors derive from a woman aged 40 to 50 with COVID-19, enrolled during active disease. Each CDR3 is given with its conserved first and last residue. The order of the fields is D gene, clone size, J gene, V gene, CDR3 DNA, CDR3 protein. The D gene is left open where the match is weak. Only part of the rows carry a size: once, few, many, or a class if the clone is expanded.

d_call: -; clone_size: -; j_call: TRBJ2-3; v_call: TRBV5-1; cdr3_nt: TGCGCCAGCAGCTTGCTAGTCAGCACAGATACGCAGTATTTT; cdr3_aa: CASSLLVSTDTQYF
d_call: TRBD2; clone_size: -; j_call: TRBJ2-1; v_call: TRBV5-1; cdr3_nt: TGCGCCAGCAAAACCCCCCCTTCGGGTAGCGGGGGGCTTAATGAGCAGTTCTTC; cdr3_aa: CASKTPPSGSGGLNEQFF
d_call: -; clone_size: once; j_call: TRBJ1-1; v_call: TRBV7-6; cdr3_nt: TGTGCCAGCAGCTTCCCACCCAGAAGTAACACTGAAGCTTTCTTT; cdr3_aa: CASSFPPRSNTEAFF
d_call: TRBD1; clone_size: -; j_call: TRBJ1-2; v_call: TRBV7-8; cdr3_nt: TGTGCCAGCAGCTACCAACGGAGGGGACAGGGGGTCTACGGCTATGGCTACACCTTC; cdr3_aa: CASSYQRRGQGVYGYGYTF
d_call: -; clone_size: -; j_call: TRBJ1-4; v_call: TRBV7-9; cdr3_nt: TGTGCCAGCAGCTTAGACAGACAAAATACTGATGAAAAACTGTTTTTT; cdr3_aa: CASSLDRQNTDEKLFF
d_call: TRBD1; clone_size: -; j_call: TRBJ2-3; v_call: TRBV5-1; cdr3_nt: TGCGCCAGCAGGGGAGGACAGGGCGAGACAGATACGCAGTATTTT; cdr3_aa: CASRGGQGETDTQYF
d_call: -; clone_size: -; j_call: TRBJ2-7; v_call: TRBV6-5; cdr3_nt: TGTGCCAGCAGTTATTATACGGGTTGTGGCCCCTACGAGCAGTACTTC; cdr3_aa: CASSYYTGCGPYEQYF
d_call: -; clone_size: -; j_call: TRBJ1-4; v_call: TRBV6-5; cdr3_nt: TGTGCCACCCTTCACACAACTAATGAAAAACTGTTTTTT; cdr3_aa: CATLHTTNEKLFF
d_call: -; clone_size: -; j_call: TRBJ1-6; v_call: TRBV6-5; cdr3_nt: TGTGCCAGCAGCGGACGGGGGGGTTCACCCCTCCACTTT; cdr3_aa: CASSGRGGSPLHF
d_call: TRBD1; clone_size: -; j_call: TRBJ1-2; v_call: TRBV5-6; cdr3_nt: TGTGCCAGCAGCTCGAGGCTGGGACAGGGAATTTATGGCTACACCTTC; cdr3_aa: CASSSRLGQGIYGYTF
d_call: -; clone_size: -; j_call: TRBJ1-4; v_call: TRBV7-8; cdr3_nt: TGTGCCAGCAGCTTAGCCTCGAGGGGGGGCGAAAAACTGTTTTTT; cdr3_aa: CASSLASRGGEKLFF
d_call: -; clone_size: -; j_call: TRBJ1-2; v_call: TRBV29-1; cdr3_nt: TGCAGCGTTGTGGCCCCTCCCTATGGCTACACCTTC; cdr3_aa: CSVVAPPYGYTF
d_call: -; clone_size: -; j_call: TRBJ1-6; v_call: TRBV7-2; cdr3_nt: TGTGCCAGCAGCCCACAACCCCGGGGTCATAATTCACCCCTCCACTTT; cdr3_aa: CASSPQPRGHNSPLHF
d_call: TRBD1; clone_size: few; j_call: TRBJ1-6; v_call: TRBV6-5; cdr3_nt: TGTGCCATCCATAGAGACGACAGGGAGTGGTCACCCCTCCACTTT; cdr3_aa: CAIHRDDREWSPLHF
d_call: -; clone_size: -; j_call: TRBJ1-1; v_call: TRBV7-8; cdr3_nt: TGTGCCAGCACCTCGGGGGGTATCCGGATGAACACTGAAGCTTTCTTT; cdr3_aa: CASTSGGIRMNTEAFF
d_call: TRBD2; clone_size: -; j_call: TRBJ2-1; v_call: TRBV6-8; cdr3_nt: TGTGCCAACAACGAAGGGACTAGCGGGGGGTTCTCCTACAATGAGCAGTTCTTC; cdr3_aa: CANNEGTSGGFSYNEQFF
d_call: TRBD1; clone_size: -; j_call: TRBJ1-6; v_call: TRBV18; cdr3_nt: TGTGCCAGCTCACCCTCCTCTTCCGGGACAGGGGGATCACCCCTCCACTTT; cdr3_aa: CASSPSSSGTGGSPLHF
d_call: -; clone_size: -; j_call: TRBJ1-1; v_call: TRBV19; cdr3_nt: TGTGCCAGTCGGCAGGTGAACACTGAAGCTTTCTTT; cdr3_aa: CASRQVNTEAFF
d_call: TRBD2; clone_size: -; j_call: TRBJ2-5; v_call: TRBV11-2; cdr3_nt: TGTGCCAGCAGCTTGCCCTCCGGGGGGGCCCAAGAGACCCAGTACTTC; cdr3_aa: CASSLPSGGAQETQYF
d_call: TRBD1; clone_size: once; j_call: TRBJ1-1; v_call: TRBV27; cdr3_nt: TGTGCCAGCAGTTTAGACAGGGGGTTGAACACTGAAGCTTTCTTT; cdr3_aa: CASSLDRGLNTEAFF
d_call: TRBD1; clone_size: -; j_call: TRBJ1-2; v_call: TRBV10-3; cdr3_nt: TGTGCCACCGGAGGACAGGGGGAGTATGGCTACACCTTC; cdr3_aa: CATGGQGEYGYTF
d_call: TRBD2; clone_size: -; j_call: TRBJ2-1; v_call: TRBV19; cdr3_nt: TGTGCCAGTAGTATCTTAGCGGGAGACAATGAGCAGTTCTTC; cdr3_aa: CASSILAGDNEQFF
d_call: TRBD2; clone_size: -; j_call: TRBJ2-3; v_call: TRBV6-5; cdr3_nt: TGTGCCAGCAGTTGGGGCTCGTGGCGGGAGATTGGTACGCAGTATTTT; cdr3_aa: CASSWGSWREIGTQYF
d_call: -; clone_size: -; j_call: TRBJ1-5; v_call: TRBV5-6; cdr3_nt: TGTGCCAGCAGCTTGCAGAGTCTTCAGGGCCAGCCCCAGCATTTT; cdr3_aa: CASSLQSLQGQPQHF
d_call: -; clone_size: -; j_call: TRBJ1-4; v_call: TRBV11-1; cdr3_nt: TGTGCCAGCGGGCCACCAGGGGCTCCGAAGGAAAAACTGTTTTTT; cdr3_aa: CASGPPGAPKEKLFF
d_call: TRBD2; clone_size: -; j_call: TRBJ2-1; v_call: TRBV28; cdr3_nt: TGTGCCAGCAGTCCGACTAGCGGGATGTTATACAATGAGCAGTTCTTC; cdr3_aa: CASSPTSGMLYNEQFF
d_call: -; clone_size: -; j_call: TRBJ2-1; v_call: TRBV6-1; cdr3_nt: TGTGCCAGCAGTGAAGTTGGACAGCCATACAATGAGCAGTTCTTC; cdr3_aa: CASSEVGQPYNEQFF
d_call: -; clone_size: -; j_call: TRBJ1-1; v_call: TRBV19; cdr3_nt: TGTGCCAGTAGTGGGGGGGGACACTTGAACACTGAAGCTTTCTTT; cdr3_aa: CASSGGGHLNTEAFF
d_call: -; clone_size: once; j_call: TRBJ2-5; v_call: TRBV29-1; cdr3_nt: TGCAGCGTTGTGGCAGGGGGGGAGACCCAGTACTTC; cdr3_aa: CSVVAGGETQYF
d_call: TRBD1; clone_size: few; j_call: TRBJ1-2; v_call: TRBV29-1; cdr3_nt: TGCAGCGTTGAAGACATGACAGGGGATTATGGCTACACCTTC; cdr3_aa: CSVEDMTGDYGYTF
d_call: TRBD2; clone_size: -; j_call: TRBJ2-7; v_call: TRBV18; cdr3_nt: TGTGCCAGCTCGCGTACCGGGACTAGCGGGAGAGGAGAACAGTACGAGCAGTACTTC; cdr3_aa: CASSRTGTSGRGEQYEQYF
d_call: TRBD1; clone_size: -; j_call: TRBJ2-3; v_call: TRBV27; cdr3_nt: TGTGCCAGCAGTTACCCAACCGGGGGGACAGGGACAGATACGCAGTATTTT; cdr3_aa: CASSYPTGGTGTDTQYF
d_call: TRBD2; clone_size: -; j_call: TRBJ2-1; v_call: TRBV2; cdr3_nt: TGTGCCAGCAGTGAAGAAGTAGCGGGGGGGCTCGGTGAGCAGTTCTTC; cdr3_aa: CASSEEVAGGLGEQFF
d_call: TRBD1; clone_size: -; j_call: TRBJ1-1; v_call: TRBV5-1; cdr3_nt: TGCGCCAGCAGCCTAGGGGGCATCACTGAAGCTTTCTTT; cdr3_aa: CASSLGGITEAFF
d_call: TRBD1; clone_size: -; j_call: TRBJ2-7; v_call: TRBV27; cdr3_nt: TGTGCCAGCAGGGACAGGGTATCCTACGAGCAGTACTTC; cdr3_aa: CASRDRVSYEQYF
d_call: -; clone_size: -; j_call: TRBJ2-3; v_call: TRBV27; cdr3_nt: TGTGCCAGCAGTGCGCGGATTACAACCTCTAGCACAGATACGCAGTATTTT; cdr3_aa: CASSARITTSSTDTQYF
d_call: -; clone_size: few; j_call: TRBJ1-1; v_call: TRBV6-6; cdr3_nt: TGTGCCAGCTCGGGGGGCCCAAGGACTGAAGCTTTCTTT; cdr3_aa: CASSGGPRTEAFF
d_call: -; clone_size: -; j_call: TRBJ2-4; v_call: TRBV6-5; cdr3_nt: TGTGCCAGCAGTCAGAGCGGGTTTGTCAAAAACATTCAGTACTTC; cdr3_aa: CASSQSGFVKNIQYF
d_call: -; clone_size: -; j_call: TRBJ2-4; v_call: TRBV12-5; cdr3_nt: TGTGCTAGTGGCCTTAGCGTTGCCAAAAACATTCAGTACTTC; cdr3_aa: CASGLSVAKNIQYF
d_call: -; clone_size: few; j_call: TRBJ1-6; v_call: TRBV3-1/TRBV3-2; cdr3_nt: TGTGCCAGCAGCCCGTCGGGACTTCATTCACCCCTCCACTTT; cdr3_aa: CASSPSGLHSPLHF